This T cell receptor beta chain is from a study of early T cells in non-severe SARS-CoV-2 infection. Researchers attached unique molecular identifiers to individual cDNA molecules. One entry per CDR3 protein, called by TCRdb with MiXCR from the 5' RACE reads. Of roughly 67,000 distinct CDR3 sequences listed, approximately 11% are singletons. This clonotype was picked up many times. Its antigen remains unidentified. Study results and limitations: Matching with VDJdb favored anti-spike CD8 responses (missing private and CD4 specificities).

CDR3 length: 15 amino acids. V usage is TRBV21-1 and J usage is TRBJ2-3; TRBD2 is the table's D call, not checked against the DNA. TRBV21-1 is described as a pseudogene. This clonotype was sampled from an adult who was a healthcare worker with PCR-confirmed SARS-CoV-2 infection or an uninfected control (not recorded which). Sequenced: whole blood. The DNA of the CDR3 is TGTGCCAGCAGCAGGCTAGGACTAGCATCAGATACGCAGTATTTT. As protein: CASSRLGLASDTQYF.